This TCR beta chain is drawn from a study of T-cell memory formation after mild COVID-19. Study overall: Largely, the TCR clusters proved donor specific. General study points: Detection of some responders pre-infection suggested pre-existing cross-reactive memory T cells participated. Clones shrinking between day 15 and 85 showed a balanced CD4/CD8 split, and those that grew later tilted toward CD4+.

The table lists this clonotype with a few counts. The antigen remains unidentified. This CDR3 is built from 12 residues. The V and J ends lost 6 bases and 7 bases respectively, with 12 bases between them. TCRdb recomputed calls from the 5' RACE reads with MiXCR, one row per CDR3 protein. The profile shows 580,000 or so distinct CDR3 sequences, 17% of them singletons. The sequence was obtained from an adult woman who had mild COVID-19 (a few samples of this study predate the infection). Cell type and time point are not known. The chain links TRBV12-3 or TRBV12-4 to TRBJ1-1; D gene unclear. Sequencing used PBMCs or a T cell subset sorted from them (not recorded which). The CDR3 nucleotides read TGTGCCAGCAGGCTAAACAGAGGTGAAGCTTTCTTT. Residues: CASRLNRGEAFF.